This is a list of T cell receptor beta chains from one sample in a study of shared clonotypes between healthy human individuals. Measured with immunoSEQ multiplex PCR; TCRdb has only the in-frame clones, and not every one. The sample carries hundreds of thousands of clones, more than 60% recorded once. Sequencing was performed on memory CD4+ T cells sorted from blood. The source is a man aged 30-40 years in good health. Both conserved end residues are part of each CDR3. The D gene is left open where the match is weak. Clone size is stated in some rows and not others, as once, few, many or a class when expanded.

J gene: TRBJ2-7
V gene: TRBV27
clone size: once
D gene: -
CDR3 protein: CASSLRSRTSYEQYF
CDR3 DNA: TGTGCCAGCAGTTTAAGGAGTCGGACGTCCTACGAGCAGTACTTC

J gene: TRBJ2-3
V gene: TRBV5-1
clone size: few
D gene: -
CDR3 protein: CASSFNREGDTQYF
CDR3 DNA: TGCGCCAGCAGCTTTAACAGGGAAGGAGATACGCAGTATTTT

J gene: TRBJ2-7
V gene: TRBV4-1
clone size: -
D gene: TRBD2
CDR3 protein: CASSQPTSGSNEQYF
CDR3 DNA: TGCGCCAGCAGCCAACCCACTAGCGGGAGCAACGAGCAGTACTTC

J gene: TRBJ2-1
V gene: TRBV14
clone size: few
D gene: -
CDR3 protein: CASSQSRSVWVEQFF
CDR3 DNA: TGTGCCAGCAGCCAAAGCAGATCGGTATGGGTTGAGCAGTTCTTC

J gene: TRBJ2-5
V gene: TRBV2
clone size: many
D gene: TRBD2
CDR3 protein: CASTLSSGRKGETQYF
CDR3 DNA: TGTGCCAGCACTCTATCTAGCGGGAGGAAAGGAGAGACCCAGTACTTC

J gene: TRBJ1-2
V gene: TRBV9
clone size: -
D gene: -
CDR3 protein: CASSVSNYGYTF
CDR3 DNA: TGTGCCAGCAGCGTCAGTAACTATGGCTACACCTTC

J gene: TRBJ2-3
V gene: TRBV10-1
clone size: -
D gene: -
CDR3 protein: CASSGQVTDTQYF
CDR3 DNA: TGCGCCAGCAGTGGACAAGTCACAGATACGCAGTATTTT

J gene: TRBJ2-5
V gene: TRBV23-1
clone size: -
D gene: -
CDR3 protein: CASSGGKETQYF
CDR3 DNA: TGCGCCAGCAGTGGAGGAAAAGAGACCCAGTACTTC

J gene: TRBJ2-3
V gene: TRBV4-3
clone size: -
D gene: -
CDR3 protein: CASSPYLGYTDTQYF
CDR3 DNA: TGCGCCAGCAGCCCTTATTTGGGATACACAGATACGCAGTATTTT

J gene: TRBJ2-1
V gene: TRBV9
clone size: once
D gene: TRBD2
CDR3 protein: CASSLGLAGVSEQFF
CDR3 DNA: TGTGCCAGCAGCCTGGGACTAGCGGGAGTCAGTGAGCAGTTCTTC

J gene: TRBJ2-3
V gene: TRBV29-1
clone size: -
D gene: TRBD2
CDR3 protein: CSVKSGTSGDTQYF
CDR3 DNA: TGCAGCGTTAAGTCCGGGACTAGCGGAGATACGCAGTATTTT

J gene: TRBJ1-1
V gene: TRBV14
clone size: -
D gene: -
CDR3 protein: CASSRRMNTEAFF
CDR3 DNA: TGTGCCAGCAGCCGGAGGATGAACACTGAAGCTTTCTTT

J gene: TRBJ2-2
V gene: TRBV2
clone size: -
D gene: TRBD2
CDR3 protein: CASSVAAGGNTGELFF
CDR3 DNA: TGTGCCAGCAGTGTGGCAGCGGGAGGTAACACCGGGGAGCTGTTTTTT

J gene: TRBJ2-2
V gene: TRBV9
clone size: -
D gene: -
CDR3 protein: CASSQSGVHGELFF
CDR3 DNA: TGTGCCAGCAGTCAATCAGGGGTTCACGGGGAGCTGTTTTTT

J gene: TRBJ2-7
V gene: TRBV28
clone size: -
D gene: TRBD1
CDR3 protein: CASTPSPGQNNEQYF
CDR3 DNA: TGTGCCAGCACTCCCTCACCGGGACAGAACAACGAGCAGTACTTC

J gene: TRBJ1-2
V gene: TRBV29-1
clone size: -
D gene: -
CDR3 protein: CSVESGYGYTF
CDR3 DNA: TGCAGCGTTGAATCAGGGTACGGCTACACCTTC

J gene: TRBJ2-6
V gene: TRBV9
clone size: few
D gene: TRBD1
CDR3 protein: CASSGQGAGANVLTF
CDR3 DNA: TGTGCCAGCAGCGGGCAGGGGGCTGGGGCCAACGTCCTGACTTTC

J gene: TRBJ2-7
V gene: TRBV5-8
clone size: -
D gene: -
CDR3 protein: CASSQQDSYEQYF
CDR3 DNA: TGTGCCAGCTCCCAGCAGGACTCCTACGAGCAGTACTTC

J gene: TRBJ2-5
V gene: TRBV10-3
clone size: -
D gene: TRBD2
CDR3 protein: CAISDPRLGGSQETQYF
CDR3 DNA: TGTGCCATCAGTGACCCCCGGCTGGGGGGGTCCCAAGAGACCCAGTACTTC

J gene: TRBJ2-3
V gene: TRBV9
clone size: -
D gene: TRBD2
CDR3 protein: CASSSGEGGRFADTQYF
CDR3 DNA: TGTGCCAGCAGCTCAGGAGAGGGCGGGAGGTTCGCAGATACGCAGTATTTT

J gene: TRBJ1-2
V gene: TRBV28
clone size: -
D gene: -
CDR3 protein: CASSHLTGRVVSYTF
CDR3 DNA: TGTGCCAGCAGTCATCTCACAGGGAGGGTGGTGAGCTACACCTTC

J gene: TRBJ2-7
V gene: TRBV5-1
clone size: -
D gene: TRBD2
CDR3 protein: CASSFLSGNPNEQYF
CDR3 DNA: TGCGCCAGCAGCTTTCTCAGCGGGAATCCAAACGAGCAGTACTTC